The next 6 T cell receptor beta chains were all read from a single sample in a study of T cell repertoires in cytomegalovirus infection. In TCRdb, the reads were re-called with MiXCR into one record per CDR3 protein. Here the sample spans some 500,000 distinct CDR3 sequences, 25% to 35% being singletons. These receptors are not linked to any known antigen. The sample here was cultured PBMCs, taken from culture after CMV antigen stimulation. The receptors stem from a human donor in good health (CMV status not recorded). Some clones in this sample may be carry-over from other donors' samples.

V and J are TRBV25-1 and TRBJ1-1, with D possibly matching TRBD1 (5 bases). The CDR3 contains 13 residues. In germline, CDR1 is MGHDK, CDR2 SYGVNS. V lost 3 bases and J lost 8, with 13 bases in between. CDR3 nucleotides: TGTGCCAGCAGTGATCCCGGACACCTGGAAGCTTTCTTT. Amino acids: CASSDPGHLEAFF.

This chain links TRBV28 with TRBJ1-2, with 8 bases fitting TRBD1. The CDR3 totals 13 residues. Germline-derived CDR1 and CDR2 are MDHEN and SYDVKM. CDR3 in DNA: TGTGGAGTGTGGGACAGGACGAACTATGGCTACACCTTC. Its translation is CGVWDRTNYGYTF.

The V and J genes are TRBV6-6 and TRBJ1-1; D not certain. The V end was cut by 0 bases, the J end by 6 bases, with 11 bases between. Germline assignment: CDR1 MNHNY and CDR2 SVGAGI (reference sequence). CDR3 length equals 14 residues. CDR3 loop: CASSYSMGRPEAFF. CDR3 nucleotide sequence: TGTGCCAGCAGTTACTCGATGGGTCGTCCTGAAGCTTTCTTT.

Here the CDR3 DNA reads TGCGCCAGCAGTGCCATTGAGGGGTCACCCCTCCACTTT. This gives the protein CASSAIEGSPLHF. The chain links TRBV10-1 to TRBJ1-6; D may be TRBD1 (5 bases). Trimming pared 4 bases from V and 10 bases from J, leaving 11 bases between. The CDR3 loop spans 13 amino acids. Germline V gene lookup returns CDR1 WNHNN and CDR2 SYGVQD (reference sequence).

This clonotype was observed many times. The gene calls are TRBV7-2 and TRBJ1-2; a weak D match, TRBD1 (6 bases). The germline gives CDR1 SGHTA, CDR2 FQGNSA. V lost 5 bases to trimming and J lost 0 bases, with 19 bases between them. CDR3 length: 17 amino acids. The chain's CDR3 is CASSPRPTGFSNYGYTF. CDR3 coding DNA: TGTGCCAGCAGCCCCCGACCTACAGGGTTCTCTAACTATGGCTACACCTTC.

The chain carries TRBV6-1 and TRBJ1-5; D unresolved. The CDR3 loop spans 14 amino acids. Trimming cost V 5 bases and J 4 bases, with 12 bases left between them. CDR1 is MNHNS, CDR2 SASEGT, per germline. CDR3 in DNA: TGTGCCAGCAGTCCGGCCCTTTTAAATCAGCCCCAGCATTTT. Translated: CASSPALLNQPQHF.